The 7 T cell receptor beta chains given below trace back to one sample, sequenced in a study of blood T cell repertoires in COVID-19. Data came from immunoSEQ multiplex PCR; TCRdb stores just in-frame clones and leaves some out. This sample has 100,000 or so clones, with approximately 87% found just once. The sample was peripheral blood. These receptors came from a human donor in a cohort sampled during active COVID-19.

The V and J genes are TRBV27 and TRBJ2-7; possible D gene TRBD2, 6 bases. In germline, CDR1 is MNHEY, CDR2 SMNVEV (reference sequence). The CDR3 has 14 residues. V gave up 5 bases and J gave up 0 bases, with 11 bases separating them. This CDR3 reads CASSPGDASYEQYF. DNA of the CDR3: TGTGCCAGCAGTCCGGGGGACGCCTCCTACGAGCAGTACTTC.

The genes are TRBV25-1 and TRBJ1-5; the D is unclear. Per the germline V gene, CDR1 is MGHDK and CDR2 is SYGVNS. This CDR3 is built from 14 residues. V lost 4 bases to trimming and J lost 0 bases, with 7 bases between them. CDR3 coding DNA: TGTGCCAGCAGTGGAGTCTATAGCAATCAGCCCCAGCATTTT. Its translation: CASSGVYSNQPQHF.

The rearrangement joins TRBV7-9 to TRBJ2-7; possibly TRBD2 for D (6 bases). The V end lost 0 bases, the J end lost 1 base, and 7 bases lay between the germline ends. The V gene's germline CDR1 is SEHNR and CDR2 FQNEAQ (reference sequence). The CDR3 spans 14 residues. CDR3 bases: TGTGCCAGCAGCTTAGCTCGGGAGTCCTACGAGCAGTACTTC. Amino acid sequence: CASSLARESYEQYF.

The rearrangement links TRBV25-1 to TRBJ1-4; D is possibly TRBD1 (6 bases). CDR3 length: 14 amino acids. The V gene lost 3 bases and the J gene lost 5 bases, with 10 bases spanning the gap. Germline loops: CDR1 MGHDK, CDR2 SYGVNS. The CDR3: CASSEGQHNEKLFF. The CDR3 DNA reads TGTGCCAGCAGTGAGGGACAACACAATGAAAAACTGTTTTTT.

This chain joins TRBV6-2 or TRBV6-3 and TRBJ2-7, with 10 bases fitting TRBD1. Trimming took 0 bases from V and 3 from J; bases not matched to a gene: 5. CDR1 and CDR2 from the germline V gene are MNHEY and SVGEGT. This CDR3 has 16 amino acids. The CDR3 region has the DNA TGTGCCAGCAGTTACTCCAGGACAGGGGGAAGCTACGAGCAGTACTTC. Translating gives CASSYSRTGGSYEQYF.

V and J are TRBV11-2 and TRBJ2-7; 7 positions agree with TRBD2. The CDR3 runs to 16 residues. V dropped 5 bases and J dropped 3; count of bases not matched to a gene: 13. From germline, CDR1 is SGHAT and CDR2 FQNNGV. The chain's CDR3 is CASSLRPTSAGYEQYF. CDR3 bases: TGTGCCAGCAGCCTCCGCCCCACTAGCGCGGGCTACGAGCAGTACTTC.

This chain links TRBV6-2 or TRBV6-3 with TRBJ2-1; 13 bases are shared with TRBD2. V lost 2 bases, J lost 2 bases, and 12 bases stayed unmatched. This CDR3 contains 20 residues. CDR1 is MNHEY, CDR2 SVGEGT, per germline. This CDR3 reads CASSYPRPGLAGSTYNEQFF. The DNA for the CDR3 is TGTGCCAGCAGTTACCCGCGACCGGGACTAGCGGGGTCCACCTACAATGAGCAGTTCTTC.